The 16 T cell receptor beta chains given below trace back to one sample, sequenced in a study of cytomegalovirus exposure and HLA in healthy donors. The primer mix had 60 Vbeta and 13 Jbeta primers. Repertoires were generated with immunoSEQ multiplex PCR, while TCRdb's copy carries only in-frame clones and drops some. The table has 130,000 to 150,000 clones, about four fifths seen once. The sample taken for sequencing was PBMCs. Every receptor here comes from a man aged 35-49 years in good health and CMV-seropositive.

The chain recombines TRBV11-2 with TRBJ1-6, with D possibly TRBD1 on 6 matching bases. This CDR3 spans 16 amino acids. Germline loops: CDR1 SGHAT, CDR2 FQNNGV. V dropped 7 bases and J dropped 7 bases, with 20 bases sitting between them. CDR3 coding DNA: TGTGCCAGCACCGTTCGGGGGGCGCAAAGGAATTCACCCCTCCACTTT. Its protein product is CASTVRGAQRNSPLHF.

The chain uses TRBV7-8 and TRBJ2-7, with 8 bases fitting TRBD1. The CDR3 contains 18 residues. Germline assignment: CDR1 SGHVS and CDR2 FQNEAQ. J gave up 7 bases and V 1 base, and 18 bases lay outside the gene matches. CDR3 residues: CASSLGLSGRGPQGEQYF. As DNA, the CDR3 is TGTGCCAGCAGCTTAGGCCTTAGTGGCAGGGGGCCTCAAGGGGAGCAGTACTTC.

This chain connects TRBV29-1 to TRBJ2-3; no clear D. CDR1 is SQVTM, CDR2 ANQGSEA, per germline. Trimming removed 6 bases from V and 2 bases from J, with 18 bases in between. There are 15 residues in the CDR3. CDR3 DNA: TGCAGCGTCCTCAGACAAAACCTGCTCACAGATACGCAGTATTTT. This translates into CSVLRQNLLTDTQYF.

This clone occurred once. V gene TRBV11-2 combines with J gene TRBJ2-5, with no clear D. This CDR3 has 14 amino acids. Deletions cut 5 bases from V and 3 bases from J, with 13 bases between. Germline values: CDR1 SGHAT, CDR2 FQNNGV. CDR3 DNA: TGTGCCAGCAGCCCCCGTTTAGTTAAAGAGACCCAGTACTTC. It translates to CASSPRLVKETQYF.

A few counts support this clone. J is TRBJ2-3 and V is TRBV7-2; 8 nucleotides match TRBD2. The CDR3 totals 15 residues. Germline V gene sequence: CDR1 SGHTA, CDR2 FQGNSA. The junction had 6 bases not matched to a gene; V was cut back by 3 bases and J by 4 bases. The CDR3 nucleotides read TGTGCCAGCAGCTTCAGGCGGGGGGCCCCAGATACGCAGTATTTT. Amino acid sequence: CASSFRRGAPDTQYF.

The chain uses TRBV19 and TRBJ1-2; D may be TRBD1 (5 bases). Looked up from germline, CDR1 is LNHDA and CDR2 is SQIVND (reference sequence). The germline V and J ends were trimmed by 3 bases and 4 bases, with 9 bases remaining between them. This CDR3 comprises 13 residues. CDR3 coding DNA: TGTGCCAGTAGTATGGGGGAGGGCTATGGCTACACCTTC. The encoded protein is CASSMGEGYGYTF. Drawing the rest from reference TRBV19 and TRBJ1-2, the complete variable domain is DGGITQSPKYLFRKEGQNVTLSCEQNLNHDAMYWYRQDPGQGLRLIYYSQIVNDFQKGDIAEGYSVSREKKESFPLTVTSAQKNPTAFYLCASSMGEGYGYTFGSGTRLTVV.

The chain joins TRBV7-3 to TRBJ2-1, with TRBD2 matching 14 bases. V shed 5 bases, J shed 3 bases, and the junction held 12 bases outside the gene matches. CDR3 length: 19 residues. Germline CDR1 and CDR2: SGHTA and FQGTGA. The CDR3 DNA follows: TGTGCCAGCAGCCGCAAAGGGACTAGCGGGAGTGTTTTCTACAATGAGCAGTTCTTC. This encodes CASSRKGTSGSVFYNEQFF.

The rearrangement uses TRBV7-9 and TRBJ2-5; D might be TRBD2 (5 bases). V was pared by 5 bases and J by 1 base, with 14 bases between. Germline assignment: CDR1 SEHNR and CDR2 FQNEAQ (reference sequence). The CDR3 runs to 15 residues. CDR3 nucleotides: TGTGCCAGCAGCCGAGACTACTACTCCCAAGAGACCCAGTACTTC. Its translation is CASSRDYYSQETQYF.

The chain carries TRBV7-8 and TRBJ1-4, with D perhaps matching TRBD1 (6 bases). This CDR3 has 14 amino acids. Trimming took 6 bases from V and 7 from J, leaving 15 bases between them. Germline V gene data show CDR1 as SGHVS and CDR2 as FQNEAQ. In nucleotides, the CDR3 is TGTGCCAGCAGACGGGGGGAGGGGGGTGAAAAACTGTTTTTT. This codes for CASRRGEGGEKLFF. Filled out from reference TRBV7-8 and TRBJ1-4, the complete variable domain reads GAGVSQSPRYKVAKRGQDVALRCDPISGHVSLFWYQQALGQGPEFLTYFQNEAQLDKSGLPSDRFFAERPEGSVSTLKIQRTQQEDSAVYLCASRRGEGGEKLFFGSGTQLSVL.

Here the CDR3 DNA reads TGTGCCAGCTCACCGGGCGCGAGGGGGACGCAGTATTTT. Translation: CASSPGARGTQYF. The chain recombines TRBV18 with TRBJ2-3; D may be TRBD1 (6 bases). This CDR3 contains 13 residues. From germline, CDR1 is KGHSH and CDR2 LQKENI. V lost 3 bases, J lost 9 bases, and 13 bases lay in between.

The genes are TRBV19 and TRBJ1-5, with D maybe TRBD1 (5 bases). The V gene's germline CDR1 is LNHDA and CDR2 SQIVND (reference sequence). V was clipped by 6 bases and J by 5 bases, with 14 bases between them. The CDR3 consists of 14 residues. DNA of the CDR3: TGTGCCAGTAGAGCTGGGGGGGGTTATCAGCCCCAGCATTTT. This sequence encodes CASRAGGGYQPQHF.

The J gene is TRBJ2-7, the V gene TRBV7-9; TRBD1 aligns across 7 bases. CDR3 size: 17 residues. The V segment lost 5 bases and the J segment 5 bases; nucleotides outside the gene matches: 18. Germline CDR1 and CDR2: SEHNR and FQNEAQ (reference sequence). CDR3 loop: CASSPATGKGAFDEQYF. The CDR3 DNA sequence: TGTGCCAGCAGCCCCGCCACCGGCAAGGGGGCGTTCGACGAGCAGTACTTC.

This sequence joins TRBV5-1 and TRBJ2-7; 11 bases are shared with TRBD2. The CDR3 is 15 amino acids. Germline V CDR1 and CDR2: SGHRS, YFSETQ. The V and J ends lost 3 bases and 4 bases, in that order; junction bases with no gene match: 6. CDR3 in DNA: TGCGCCAGCAGCTGGACCGGGACTAGCGGATACGAGCAGTACTTC. This sequence encodes CASSWTGTSGYEQYF.

The chain has TRBV9 and TRBJ1-6; 9 bases line up with TRBD1. The CDR3 sequence is 15 residues long. Germline lookup yields CDR1 SGDLS and CDR2 YYNGEE. V shed 1 base and J 9 bases; nucleotides not matched to a gene: 5. CDR3 in amino acids: CASSVSGQGRSPLHF. DNA for the CDR3: TGTGCCAGCAGCGTATCGGGACAGGGTCGTTCACCCCTCCACTTT.

V is TRBV4-1 and J is TRBJ2-1; a possible D gene is TRBD2 (5 bases). Looked up from germline, CDR1 is MGHRA and CDR2 is YSYEKL. The CDR3 consists of 14 residues. Trimming cost V 2 bases and J 3 bases, with 8 bases left between them. The CDR3 region is CASSQRGLYNEQFF. For the CDR3, the DNA is TGCGCCAGCAGCCAAAGAGGGCTCTACAATGAGCAGTTCTTC.

CDR3 protein: CASSLGASAGKRETQYF. The CDR3 DNA reads as TGTGCCAGCAGCTTAGGGGCTTCGGCGGGGAAAAGAGAGACCCAGTACTTC. The chain recombines TRBV7-9 with TRBJ2-5, with D perhaps TRBD2 (6 bases). The V end lost 1 base, the J end lost 4 bases, and 19 bases lay between the germline ends. In germline, CDR1 is SEHNR, CDR2 FQNEAQ (reference sequence). This CDR3 comprises 17 residues.